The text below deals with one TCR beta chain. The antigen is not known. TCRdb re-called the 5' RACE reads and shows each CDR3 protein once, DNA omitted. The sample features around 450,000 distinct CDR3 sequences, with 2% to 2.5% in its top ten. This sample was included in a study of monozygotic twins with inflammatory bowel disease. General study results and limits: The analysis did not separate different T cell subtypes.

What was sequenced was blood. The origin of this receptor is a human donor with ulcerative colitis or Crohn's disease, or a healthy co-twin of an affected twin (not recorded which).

Here the CDR3 reads CSARATGGREPQHF. The V call is TRBV20-1, the J call TRBJ1-5; TCRdb selects TRBD1, and the lack of DNA leaves this call unchecked. The CDR3 contains 14 residues. Germline V gene sequence: CDR1 DFQATT, CDR2 SNEGSKA (reference sequence).